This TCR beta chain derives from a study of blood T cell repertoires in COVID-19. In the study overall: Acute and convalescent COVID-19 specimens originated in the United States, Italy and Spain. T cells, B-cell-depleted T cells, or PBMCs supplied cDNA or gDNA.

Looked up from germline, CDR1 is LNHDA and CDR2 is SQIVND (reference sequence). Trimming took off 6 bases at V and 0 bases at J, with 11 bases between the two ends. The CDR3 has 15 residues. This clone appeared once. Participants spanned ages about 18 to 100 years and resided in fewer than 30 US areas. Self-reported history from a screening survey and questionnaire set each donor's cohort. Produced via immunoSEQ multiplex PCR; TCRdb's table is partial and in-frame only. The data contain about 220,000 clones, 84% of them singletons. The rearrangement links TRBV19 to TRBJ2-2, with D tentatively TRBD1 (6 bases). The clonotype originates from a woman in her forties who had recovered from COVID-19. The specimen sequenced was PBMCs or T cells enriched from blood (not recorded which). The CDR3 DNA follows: TGTGCCAGTAGACAGTGGACAGCGAACACCGGGGAGCTGTTTTTT. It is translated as CASRQWTANTGELFF. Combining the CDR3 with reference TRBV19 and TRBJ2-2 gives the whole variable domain DGGITQSPKYLFRKEGQNVTLSCEQNLNHDAMYWYRQDPGQGLRLIYYSQIVNDFQKGDIAEGYSVSREKKESFPLTVTSAQKNPTAFYLCASRQWTANTGELFFGEGSRLTVL.